This paragraph covers one T cell receptor beta chain sequence. Antigen: not known. Germline CDR1 SGHKS, CDR2 YYEKEE (reference sequence). V shed 0 bases, J shed 5 bases, and the junction held 8 bases outside the gene matches. The CDR3 has 16 residues. This sample stems from a study of post-analysis software for immune sequencing data. Whole-study results and caveats: Normalized Chao1 diversity was significantly lower in multiple sclerosis patients than in controls. Batch-mates among the samples co-clustered strongly by F measure. TRBV5-6, TRBV5-1 and TRBV20-1 were among four or five TRBV segments more frequent in patients than controls.

The library was made from cDNA and included unique molecular identifiers. One entry per CDR3 protein, called by TCRdb with MiXCR from the PCR reads. This table holds about 260,000 distinct CDR3 sequences, 35% to 40% found once. This sequence was found in a girl between 5 and 17 years old with multiple sclerosis. The rearrangement links TRBV5-5 to TRBJ2-1; 7 nucleotides agree with TRBD1. Specimen: blood. Here the CDR3 DNA reads TGTGCCAGCAGCTTGGAGGTTGGGACAGTTAACAATGAGCAGTTCTTC. Residues: CASSLEVGTVNNEQFF.